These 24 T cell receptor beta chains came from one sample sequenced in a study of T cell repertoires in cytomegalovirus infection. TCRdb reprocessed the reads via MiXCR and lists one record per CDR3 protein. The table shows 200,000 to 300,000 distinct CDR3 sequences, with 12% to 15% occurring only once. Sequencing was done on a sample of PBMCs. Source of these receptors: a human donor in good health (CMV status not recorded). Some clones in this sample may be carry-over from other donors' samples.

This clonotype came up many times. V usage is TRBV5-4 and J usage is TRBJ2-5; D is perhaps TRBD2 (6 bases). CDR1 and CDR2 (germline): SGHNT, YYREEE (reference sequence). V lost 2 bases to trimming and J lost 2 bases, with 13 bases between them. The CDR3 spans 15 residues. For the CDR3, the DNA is TGTGCCAGCAGCTTACCAGGGAGGAATCAAGAGACCCAGTACTTC. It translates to CASSLPGRNQETQYF.

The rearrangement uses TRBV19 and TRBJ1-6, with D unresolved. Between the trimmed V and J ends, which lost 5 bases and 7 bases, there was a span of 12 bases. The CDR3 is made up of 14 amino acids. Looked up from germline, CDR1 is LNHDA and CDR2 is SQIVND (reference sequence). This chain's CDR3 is CASSPAQTNSPLHF. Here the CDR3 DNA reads TGTGCCAGTAGTCCCGCACAGACAAATTCACCCCTCCACTTT.

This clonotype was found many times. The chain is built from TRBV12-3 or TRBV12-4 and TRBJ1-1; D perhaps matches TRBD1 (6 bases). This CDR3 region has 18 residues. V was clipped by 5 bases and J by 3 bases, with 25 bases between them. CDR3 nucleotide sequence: TGTGCCAGCAGTCCTCACGAAAACCTAGGGACACGACACACTGAAGCTTTCTTT. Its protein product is CASSPHENLGTRHTEAFF.

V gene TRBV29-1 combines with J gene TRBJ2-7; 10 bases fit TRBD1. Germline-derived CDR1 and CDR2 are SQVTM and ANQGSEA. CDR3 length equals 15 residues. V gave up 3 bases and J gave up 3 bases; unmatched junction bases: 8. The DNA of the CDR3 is TGCAGCGTTGATACTCTACGGACAGGGGGCTACGAGCAGTACTTC. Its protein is CSVDTLRTGGYEQYF.

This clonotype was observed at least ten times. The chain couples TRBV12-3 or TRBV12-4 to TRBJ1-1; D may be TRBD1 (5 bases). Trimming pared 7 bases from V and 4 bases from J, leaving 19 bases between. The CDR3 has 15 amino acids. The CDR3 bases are TGTGCCAGCACCCATCGGCGGGGGTCGAGCACTGAAGCTTTCTTT. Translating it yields CASTHRRGSSTEAFF.

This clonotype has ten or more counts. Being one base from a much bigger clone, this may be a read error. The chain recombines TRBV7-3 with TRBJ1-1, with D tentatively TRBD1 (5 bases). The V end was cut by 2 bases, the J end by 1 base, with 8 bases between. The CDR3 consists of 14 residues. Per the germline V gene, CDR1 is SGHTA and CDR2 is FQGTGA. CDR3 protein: CASSLHQGNTEAFF. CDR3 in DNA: TGTGCCAGCAGCTTACATCAGGGGAACACTGAAGCTTTCTTT.

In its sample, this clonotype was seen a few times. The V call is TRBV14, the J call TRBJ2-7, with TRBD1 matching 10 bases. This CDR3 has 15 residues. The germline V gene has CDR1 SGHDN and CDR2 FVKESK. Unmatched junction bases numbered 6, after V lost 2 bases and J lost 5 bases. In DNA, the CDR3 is TGTGCCAGCAGCCAAAGGACAGGGGGTATCAACGAGCAGTACTTC. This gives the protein CASSQRTGGINEQYF. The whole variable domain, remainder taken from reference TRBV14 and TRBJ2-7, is EAGVTQFPSHSVIEKGQTVTLRCDPISGHDNLYWYRRVMGKEIKFLLHFVKESKQDESGMPNNRFLAERTGGTYSTLKVQPAELEDSGVYFCASSQRTGGINEQYFGPGTRLTVT.

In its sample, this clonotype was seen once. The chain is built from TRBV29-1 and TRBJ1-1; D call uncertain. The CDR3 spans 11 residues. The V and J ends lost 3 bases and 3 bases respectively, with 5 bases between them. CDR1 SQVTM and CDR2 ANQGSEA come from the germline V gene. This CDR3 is CSVDSYTEAFF. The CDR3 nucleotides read TGCAGCGTTGACAGCTACACTGAAGCTTTCTTT.

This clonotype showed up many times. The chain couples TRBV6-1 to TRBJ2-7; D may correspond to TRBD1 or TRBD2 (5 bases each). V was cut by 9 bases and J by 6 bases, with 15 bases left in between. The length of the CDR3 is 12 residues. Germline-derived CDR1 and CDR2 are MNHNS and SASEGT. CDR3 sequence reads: CASGGNNLEQYF. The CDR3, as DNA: TGTGCCAGTGGGGGTAATAATCTCGAGCAGTACTTC.

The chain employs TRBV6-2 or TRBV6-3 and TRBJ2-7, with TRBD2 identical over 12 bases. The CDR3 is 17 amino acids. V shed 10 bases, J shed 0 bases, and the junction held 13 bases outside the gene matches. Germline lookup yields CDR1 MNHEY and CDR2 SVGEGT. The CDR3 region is CATLPVTSGSPSYEQYF. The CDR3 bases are TGTGCCACCTTACCTGTGACTAGCGGGAGCCCCTCCTACGAGCAGTACTTC.

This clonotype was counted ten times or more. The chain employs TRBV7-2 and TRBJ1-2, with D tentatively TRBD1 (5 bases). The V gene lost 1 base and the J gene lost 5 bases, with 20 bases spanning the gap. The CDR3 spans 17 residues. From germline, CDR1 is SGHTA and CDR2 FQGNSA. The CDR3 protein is CASSLEGRGRAPYGYTF. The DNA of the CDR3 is TGTGCCAGCAGCTTAGAAGGTCGGGGCAGAGCCCCATATGGCTACACCTTC.

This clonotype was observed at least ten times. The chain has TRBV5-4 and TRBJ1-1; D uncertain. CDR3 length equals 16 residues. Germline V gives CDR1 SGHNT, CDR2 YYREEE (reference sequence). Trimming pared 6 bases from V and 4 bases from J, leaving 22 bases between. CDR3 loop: CASITRRRSGSTEAFF. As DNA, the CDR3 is TGTGCCAGCATCACCCGTCGTAGGTCTGGGAGCACTGAAGCTTTCTTT.

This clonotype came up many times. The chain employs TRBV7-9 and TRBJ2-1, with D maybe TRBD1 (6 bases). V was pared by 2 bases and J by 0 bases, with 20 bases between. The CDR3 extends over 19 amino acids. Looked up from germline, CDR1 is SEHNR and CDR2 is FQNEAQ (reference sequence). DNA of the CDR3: TGTGCCAGCAGCTTACTGAGCAGGAGGCAGGGGACCTCCTACAATGAGCAGTTCTTC. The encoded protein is CASSLLSRRQGTSYNEQFF. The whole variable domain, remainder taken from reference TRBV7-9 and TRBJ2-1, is DTGVSQNPRHKITKRGQNVTFRCDPISEHNRLYWYRQTLGQGPEFLTYFQNEAQLEKSRLLSDRFSAERPKGSFSTLEIQRTEQGDSAMYLCASSLLSRRQGTSYNEQFFGPGTRLTVL.

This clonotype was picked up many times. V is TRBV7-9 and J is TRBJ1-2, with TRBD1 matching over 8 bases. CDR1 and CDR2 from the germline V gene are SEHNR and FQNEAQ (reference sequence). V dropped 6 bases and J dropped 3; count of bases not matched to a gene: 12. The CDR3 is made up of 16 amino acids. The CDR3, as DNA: TGTGCCAGCAGTTCAACCCTGGACAGGGAGGACTATGGCTACACCTTC. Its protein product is CASSSTLDREDYGYTF. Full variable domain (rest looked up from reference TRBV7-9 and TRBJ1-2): DTGVSQNPRHKITKRGQNVTFRCDPISEHNRLYWYRQTLGQGPEFLTYFQNEAQLEKSRLLSDRFSAERPKGSFSTLEIQRTEQGDSAMYLCASSSTLDREDYGYTFGSGTRLTVV.

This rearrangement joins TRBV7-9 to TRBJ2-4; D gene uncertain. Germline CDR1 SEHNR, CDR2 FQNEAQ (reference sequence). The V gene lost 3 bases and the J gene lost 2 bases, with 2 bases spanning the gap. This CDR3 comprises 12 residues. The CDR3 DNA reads TGTGCCAGCAGCTTTTCCAAAAACATTCAGTACTTC. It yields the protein CASSFSKNIQYF.

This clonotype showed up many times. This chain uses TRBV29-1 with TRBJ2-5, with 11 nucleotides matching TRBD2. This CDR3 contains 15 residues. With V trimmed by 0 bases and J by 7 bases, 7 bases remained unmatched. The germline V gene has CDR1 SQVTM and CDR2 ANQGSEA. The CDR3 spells CSVEDGTSGLGTQYF. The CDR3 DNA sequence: TGCAGCGTTGAAGATGGGACTAGCGGCTTGGGGACCCAGTACTTC.

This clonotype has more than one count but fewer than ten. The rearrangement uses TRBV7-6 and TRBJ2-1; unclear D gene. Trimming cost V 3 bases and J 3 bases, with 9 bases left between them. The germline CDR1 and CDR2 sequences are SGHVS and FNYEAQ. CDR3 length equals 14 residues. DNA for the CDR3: TGTGCCAGCAGCTTCTCGATGGGCTACAATGAGCAGTTCTTC. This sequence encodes CASSFSMGYNEQFF.

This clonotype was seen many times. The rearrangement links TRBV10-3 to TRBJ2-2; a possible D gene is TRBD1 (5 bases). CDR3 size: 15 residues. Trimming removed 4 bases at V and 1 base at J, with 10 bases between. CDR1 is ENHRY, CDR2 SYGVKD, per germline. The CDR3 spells CAISVNRQNTGELFF. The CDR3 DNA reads TGTGCCATCAGTGTGAACAGGCAGAACACCGGGGAGCTGTTTTTT.

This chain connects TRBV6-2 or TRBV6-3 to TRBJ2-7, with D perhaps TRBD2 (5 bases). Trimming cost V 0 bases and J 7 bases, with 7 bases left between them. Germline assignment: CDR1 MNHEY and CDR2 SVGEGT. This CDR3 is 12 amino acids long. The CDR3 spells CASSYSREEQYF. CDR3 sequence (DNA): TGTGCCAGCAGTTACTCGAGGGAGGAGCAGTACTTC.

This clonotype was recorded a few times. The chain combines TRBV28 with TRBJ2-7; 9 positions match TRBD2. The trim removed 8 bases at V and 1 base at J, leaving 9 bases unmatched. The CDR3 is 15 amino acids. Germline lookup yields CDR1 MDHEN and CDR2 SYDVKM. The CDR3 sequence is CASSRVSGRSYEQYF. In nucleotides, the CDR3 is TGTGCCAGCTCCCGGGTTAGCGGGAGATCCTACGAGCAGTACTTC.

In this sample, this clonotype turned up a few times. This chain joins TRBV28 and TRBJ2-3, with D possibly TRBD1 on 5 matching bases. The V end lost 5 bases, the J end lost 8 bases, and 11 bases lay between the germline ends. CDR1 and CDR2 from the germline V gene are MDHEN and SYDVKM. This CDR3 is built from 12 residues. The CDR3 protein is CASSLQRGTQYF. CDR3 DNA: TGTGCCAGCAGTCTCCAAAGGGGTACGCAGTATTTT.

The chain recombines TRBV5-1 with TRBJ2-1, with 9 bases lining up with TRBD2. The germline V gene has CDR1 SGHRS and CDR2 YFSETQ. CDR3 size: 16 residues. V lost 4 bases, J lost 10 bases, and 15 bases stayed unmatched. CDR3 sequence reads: CASSLSGTSPGGEQFF. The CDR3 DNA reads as TGCGCCAGCAGCCTGTCCGGGACTAGCCCCGGAGGGGAGCAGTTCTTC. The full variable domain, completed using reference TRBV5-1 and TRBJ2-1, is KAGVTQTPRYLIKTRGQQVTLSCSPISGHRSVSWYQQTPGQGLQFLFEYFSETQRNKGNFPGRFSGRQFSNSRSEMNVSTLELGDSALYLCASSLSGTSPGGEQFFGPGTRLTVL.

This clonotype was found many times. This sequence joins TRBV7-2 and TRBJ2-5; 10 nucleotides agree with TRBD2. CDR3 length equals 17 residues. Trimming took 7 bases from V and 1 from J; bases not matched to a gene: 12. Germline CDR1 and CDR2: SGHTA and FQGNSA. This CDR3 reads CASILAGVSRGQETQYF. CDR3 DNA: TGTGCCAGCATCCTAGCGGGAGTTTCCCGGGGCCAAGAGACCCAGTACTTC.

CDR3 nucleotide sequence: TGCGCCAGCAGCCAAGACCGCCCTTATTCCTGGGGTGGCTACACCTTC. Translation gives CASSQDRPYSWGGYTF. The gene calls are TRBV4-1 and TRBJ1-2; D gene unclear. Trimming removed 0 bases at V and 7 bases at J, with 18 bases between. The length of the CDR3 is 16 residues. Looked up from germline, CDR1 is MGHRA and CDR2 is YSYEKL.